The entry below describes one TCR beta chain. Its target antigen remains unknown. No base quality information exists; no much larger clone differs at one position. The sample originates from a study of shared clonotypes between healthy human individuals (dated by TCRdb to the early 2020s). Context from the whole study: The cohort included three men and a couple of women between 18 and 49 years of age. To increase sequencing depth and limit assay-specific biases, TCR repertoire library preparation and sequencing were carried out by different laboratories using diverse techniques. Per donor, leukapheresis produced somewhere between about 0.9 and 9.5 billion PBMCs. For each donor, CD4 naive and CD4 memory were each given three plates, CD8 naive was given two plates, and CD8 memory was given one plate. To estimate repertoire size and how much clonotype sharing occurs between individuals, the study deeply sequenced the blood TCR repertoires of roughly 5 healthy adults.

What the work shows at the level of the full study, not this receptor alone: Even with the large sequencing depth, rarefaction of the sorted-subset datasets indicated that sequencing was incomplete. Clonotypes shared by all four sorted-subset donors showed higher generation probabilities than non-shared clonotypes. Larger estimated clonotype richness was generally found for naive subsets than for memory subsets. Pairwise subsampling led to the expectation that sequencing depth would affect the degree of clonotype sharing among donors. Only blood was sampled, and tissue TCR repertoires likely differ from those in blood. Sharing across a handful of donors was observed for around 5% of naive CD4, under 4% of naive CD8, around 2.5% of memory CD4, and around 0.4% of memory CD8 clonotypes. The genetic and exposure-history diversity represented was limited by the small number of donors.

Using the deep immunoSEQ assay, multiplex PCR amplified TCR CDR3 regions from genomic DNA. Genomic DNA extracted from each cell subset was distributed evenly over all wells of several immunoSEQ 96-well plates, and each plate served as one replicate. For sorted subsets, roughly 200 ng of genomic DNA, equivalent to roughly 30,000 T cell genomes, went into each replicate PCR. The purified libraries were quantified using a Qubit 3.0 fluorometer, sized with a Bioanalyzer 2100, and then quantified again using the KAPA Library Quantification kit. A separate single-read 150-cycle Illumina NextSeq 550 flow cell was used to sequence each immunoSEQ 96-well plate. Turning to the authors' computational methods: Because the immunoSEQ output included only junctional sequences and no quality scores, the filtering could not be the same as the filtering used for full-length reads. To assign V/J genes and CDR3, sequences were annotated using PyIR, a Python wrapper for IgBLAST v1.9, with IMGT germline references. Reads with weak V/J assignments (E-value above 1e-6), missing CDR3, stop codons, out-of-frame junctions, or ambiguous translated residues were removed. V3J clonotypes were defined as sequences sharing the same inferred V gene, J gene, and CDR3 amino acid sequence. Percentage overlap between repertoires was calculated by dividing the number of shared unique clonotypes by the size of the smaller repertoire. Richness of each repertoire was evaluated using RTK rarefaction, the Chao1 estimator, and Recon v2.1 estimates of unobserved clonotypes. For all TCRbeta clonotypes obtained by the gDNA method from a few donors, generation probabilities were computed with OLGA. This is the immuneACCESS table as TCRdb keeps it, with only in-frame sequences that have V and J called. A part of the clones is gone; compared with another copy, unresolved V genes explain less than half, and the rest is unexplained. V and J calls plus clone size are reproduced from that table; the DNA served to infer D and trimming. Across this sample there are 2 million to 3 million clones, with more than 85% seen only once. The top ten constitute roughly 0.36% of the sample.

The donors were healthy, HIV-negative adults with no recently reported acute infections or vaccinations. All donors were Caucasian adults living in Nashville, Tennessee, USA. Magnetic negative selection was used to enrich CD4+ T cells, after which naive cells were positively selected on CD45RA and the negative fraction became the memory subset. Blood was collected by leukapheresis, and PBMCs were isolated by Ficoll-Histopaque density gradient centrifugation and then cryopreserved in liquid nitrogen vapor phase. Analytical flow cytometry was used to check the purity and quantity of every magnetically sorted T cell population. From each sorted fraction, genomic DNA was isolated and quantified by UV absorbance on a Nanodrop 2000c. The CDR3 numbers 15 residues from cysteine through phenylalanine. Only the CDR3 region is kept as DNA, spanning 45 bases read in frame from base 1. Trimming removed 5 bases from V and 2 bases from J; the gene matches leave 5 bases unexplained. From the germline V gene (reference sequence), CDR1 is LNHNV and CDR2 is YYDKDF.

The sample taken for sequencing was naive CD4+ T cells from PBMCs. The cell subset or site tag for this specimen amounts to: CD45RA+ positively selected. This sequence was found in a man aged 18 to 30 in good health. Some clones in this sample may be carry-over from other donors' samples. The rearranged chain carries TRBV15 and TRBJ2-1; TRBD2 aligns with 8 central bases. The CDR3 reads CATSSRREAYNEQFF. The base sequence is TGTGCCACCAGCTCCCGGCGGGAGGCCTACAATGAGCAGTTCTTC.